This T cell receptor (beta chain) is from a study of cytomegalovirus exposure and HLA in healthy donors. The germline V gene has CDR1 SQVTM and CDR2 ANQGSEA. Unmatched junction bases numbered 5, after V lost 4 bases and J lost 4 bases. The CDR3 runs 14 residues. Study-wide findings and caveats: Available immune exposure information covered CMV serostatus only.

This PCR relied on a set of 60 Vbeta primers and 13 Jbeta primers. Produced via immunoSEQ multiplex PCR; TCRdb's table is partial and in-frame only. This sample has around 150,000 clones, with roughly 80% found just once. Regarding this clone: Its cognate antigen is unknown.

The receptor was derived from a male donor in good health and CMV-seropositive. The rearrangement links TRBV29-1 to TRBJ2-5, with 11 bases that match TRBD1. Specimen: PBMCs. The CDR3 nucleotides are TGCAGCGTTGTTGGACAGGGGGCAACAGAGACCCAGTACTTC. It is translated as CSVVGQGATETQYF.